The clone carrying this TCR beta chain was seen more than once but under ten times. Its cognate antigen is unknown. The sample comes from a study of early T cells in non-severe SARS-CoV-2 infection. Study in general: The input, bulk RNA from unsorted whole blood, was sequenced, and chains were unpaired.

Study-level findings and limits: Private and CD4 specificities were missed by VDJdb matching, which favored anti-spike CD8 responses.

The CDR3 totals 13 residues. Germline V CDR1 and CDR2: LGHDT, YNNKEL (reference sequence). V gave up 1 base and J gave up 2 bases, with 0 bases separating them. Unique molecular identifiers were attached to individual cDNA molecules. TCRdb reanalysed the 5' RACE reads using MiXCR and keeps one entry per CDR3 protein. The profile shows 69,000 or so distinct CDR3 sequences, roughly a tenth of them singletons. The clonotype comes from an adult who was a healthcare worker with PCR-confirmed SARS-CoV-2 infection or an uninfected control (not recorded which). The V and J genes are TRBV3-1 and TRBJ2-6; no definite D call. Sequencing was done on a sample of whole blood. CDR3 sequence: CASSQAGANVLTF. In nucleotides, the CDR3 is TGTGCCAGCAGCCAAGCTGGGGCCAACGTCCTGACTTTC.